The rows below give T cell receptor beta chains drawn from one sample of a study of shared clonotypes between healthy human individuals. Only in-frame clones appear in the TCRdb table, and some are missing; sequencing was by immunoSEQ multiplex PCR. The table lists roughly 500,000 clones, about 96% of them singletons. Sequencing was carried out using naive CD4+ T cells sorted from blood. The receptors were sampled from a woman in her thirties in good health. Both conserved end residues are part of each CDR3. D genes are given only for firm matches. For some rows the clone size is stated as once, few or many, or as a class when expanded; others skip it.

length | J | D | size | V | DNA | CDR3
15 | TRBJ1-5 | TRBD1 | - | TRBV6-1 | TGTGCCAGCAGTGGGGTCACAGGGGGCAATCAGCCCCAGCATTTT | CASSGVTGGNQPQHF
17 | TRBJ2-3 | TRBD2 | once | TRBV4-1 | TGCGCCAGCAGCCAATCTATAGGGAGCGGGAGTCCAGATACGCAGTATTTT | CASSQSIGSGSPDTQYF
15 | TRBJ2-7 | - | - | TRBV5-1 | TGCGCCAGCAGCTTCGGGTCGACCCCATCCTACGAGCAGTACTTC | CASSFGSTPSYEQYF
12 | TRBJ2-7 | - | - | TRBV5-5 | TGTGCCAGCAAGTCGGTGAGATACGAGCAGTACTTC | CASKSVRYEQYF
14 | TRBJ2-7 | - | - | TRBV6-4 | TGTGCCAGCAGGGCCGGTAGGAGGCCCTACGAGCAGTACTTC | CASRAGRRPYEQYF
16 | TRBJ2-2 | TRBD2 | - | TRBV29-1 | TGCAGCGTTGTCGGGACTAGCGGGAGTCTCACCGGGGAGCTGTTTTTT | CSVVGTSGSLTGELFF
16 | TRBJ2-5 | TRBD1 | - | TRBV5-1 | TGCGCCAGCAGCAAAACCACCGGGACAGGGAAAGAGACCCAGTACTTC | CASSKTTGTGKETQYF
12 | TRBJ1-4 | - | once | TRBV2 | TGTGCCAGCAAGGAGGGAGGGGTAAAACTGTTTTTT | CASKEGGVKLFF
14 | TRBJ2-5 | - | - | TRBV6-6 | TGTGCCAGCAGTTACGTACAGACCCAAGAGACCCAGTACTTC | CASSYVQTQETQYF
12 | TRBJ2-7 | - | - | TRBV7-7 | TGTGCCAGCAGCCGAGGAACTTACGAGCAGTACTTC | CASSRGTYEQYF
17 | TRBJ2-7 | TRBD2 | - | TRBV10-3 | TGTGCCATCAGTCCCGGGACTAGCGGGAGGGCCGCCTACGAGCAGTACTTC | CAISPGTSGRAAYEQYF
16 | TRBJ2-7 | TRBD2 | - | TRBV11-1 | TGTGCCAGCAGCGATCGACTAGCGGGAGTCCGGGGCGAGCAGTACTTC | CASSDRLAGVRGEQYF
15 | TRBJ1-5 | TRBD1 | - | TRBV19 | TGTGCCAGTAGTATTTTGGGACAGAGCAATCAGCCCCAGCATTTT | CASSILGQSNQPQHF
13 | TRBJ2-1 | - | - | TRBV11-1 | TGTGCCAGCAGCTTAGGAACACGGTATGAGCAGTTCTTC | CASSLGTRYEQFF
14 | TRBJ2-3 | TRBD2 | - | TRBV19 | TGTGCCAGCCAGACTAGCAGCAGCACAGATACGCAGTATTTT | CASQTSSSTDTQYF
14 | TRBJ2-5 | - | - | TRBV11-1 | TGTGCCAGCAGCCCCCTGGTCAGACAGGAGACCCAGTACTTC | CASSPLVRQETQYF
15 | TRBJ2-7 | TRBD1 | - | TRBV6-1 | TGTGCCAGCAGACACCAACAGGGGGCTGGGGGCGAGCAGTACTTC | CASRHQQGAGGEQYF
14 | TRBJ2-5 | - | - | TRBV18 | TGCGCCAGCTCACCACGATTTAGCCAAGAGACCCAGTACTTC | CASSPRFSQETQYF
15 | TRBJ2-7 | TRBD1 | - | TRBV6-6 | TGTGCCAGCAGTTACTCGGGGACAGGGGGATACGAGCAGTACTTC | CASSYSGTGGYEQYF
16 | TRBJ2-6 | - | - | TRBV28 | TGTGCCAGCAGTGTTTTACAGGACTCTGGGGCCAACGTCCTGACTTTC | CASSVLQDSGANVLTF
15 | TRBJ1-2 | - | once | TRBV7-2 | TGTGCCAGCAGCCCGTGGACGGGAACTAACTATGGCTACACCTTC | CASSPWTGTNYGYTF
16 | TRBJ2-3 | - | - | TRBV4-1 | TGCGCCAGCAGCGGTCGGGGTAGCTGGGGGACAGATACGCAGTATTTT | CASSGRGSWGTDTQYF
15 | TRBJ2-3 | TRBD1 | - | TRBV4-1 | TGCGCCAGCAGCCCGGGACAGCTTCAGCCAGATACGCAGTATTTT | CASSPGQLQPDTQYF
11 | TRBJ2-7 | - | few | TRBV6-5 | TGTGCCAGCAGTGACAGACTAGTTTGGTACTTC | CASSDRLVWYF
15 | TRBJ2-5 | TRBD2 | - | TRBV29-1 | TGCAGCGTGACCGGGACTAGCGGGAGGTGGGAGACCCAGTACTTC | CSVTGTSGRWETQYF
12 | TRBJ2-7 | - | - | TRBV28 | TGTGCCAGCAGTCCGCAGACACGCGAGCAGTACTTC | CASSPQTREQYF
16 | TRBJ2-1 | TRBD2 | - | TRBV7-2 | TGTGCCAGCAGCTCCGTTTGGCGTGGGGGAGGGAATGAGCAGTTCTTC | CASSSVWRGGGNEQFF
13 | TRBJ1-5 | - | - | TRBV6-6 | TGTGCCAGCAGTTACGATGGCAATCAGCCCCAGCATTTT | CASSYDGNQPQHF
13 | TRBJ2-5 | - | once | TRBV28 | TGTGCCAGCAGACCTAGGGTATTGGGAGAGCAGTACTTC | CASRPRVLGEQYF
17 | TRBJ2-7 | - | - | TRBV6-1 | TGTGCCAGCAGTGACCCACTAAACAGAAACTTCACCTACGAGCAGTACTTC | CASSDPLNRNFTYEQYF
23 | TRBJ2-6 | - | - | TRBV14 | TGTGCCAGCAGCCGCTTGGCTTCAGGAGGCCGGTGGCGTATAATCTCTGGGGCCAACGTCCTGACTTTC | CASSRLASGGRWRIISGANVLTF
14 | TRBJ1-5 | - | - | TRBV19 | TGTGCCAGTAAGGGGGGATACAGCAATCAGCCCCAGCATTTT | CASKGGYSNQPQHF
16 | TRBJ2-3 | - | - | TRBV6-5 | TGTGCCAGCAGTTCCATCTCGGCACAGTCCACAGATACGCAGTATTTT | CASSSISAQSTDTQYF
13 | TRBJ2-7 | - | - | TRBV19 | TGTGCCAGTAGTGGGCCACCGACCTATCTTCAGTACTTC | CASSGPPTYLQYF
16 | TRBJ2-7 | TRBD1 | - | TRBV11-2 | TGTGCCAGCAGGTTTATCAGGGGGCCTAAAACCTACGAGCAGTACTTC | CASRFIRGPKTYEQYF
9 | TRBJ2-7 | - | once | TRBV10-1 | TGCGCCAGCCTCTACGAGCAGTACTTC | CASLYEQYF
15 | TRBJ2-1 | - | - | TRBV19 | TGTGCCAGTAGGACATCAGCGGGCTCCTACAATGAGCAGTTCTTC | CASRTSAGSYNEQFF
14 | TRBJ2-5 | - | once | TRBV5-8 | TGTGCCAGCAGCCCAGGGGTGGGCCAAGAGACCCAGTACTTC | CASSPGVGQETQYF
12 | TRBJ2-5 | - | - | TRBV6-5 | TGTGCCAGCAGTAAGGGGTGGCAGACCCAGTACTTC | CASSKGWQTQYF
15 | TRBJ2-1 | TRBD2 | - | TRBV6-6 | TGTGCCAGCAGTTACGGGACTAGCGTGAACAATGAGCAGTTCTTC | CASSYGTSVNNEQFF
14 | TRBJ2-4 | - | - | TRBV18 | TGTGCCAGCTCCCCACCTAGTACCAAAAACATTCAGTACTTC | CASSPPSTKNIQYF
15 | TRBJ1-3 | - | - | TRBV7-8 | TGTGCCAGCAGCCAGGGGCTGAGCTCTGGAAACACCATATATTTT | CASSQGLSSGNTIYF
16 | TRBJ2-3 | TRBD1 | once | TRBV12-5 | TGTGCTAGTGGTTTGGCACCGGGACAGGGAAGGTATACGCAGTATTTT | CASGLAPGQGRYTQYF
11 | TRBJ2-1 | - | - | TRBV7-7 | TGTGCCAGCAGCCCAGGACTCAAGCAGTTCTTC | CASSPGLKQFF
13 | TRBJ2-7 | TRBD1 | - | TRBV5-1 | TGCGCCAGTACAAACAGGGGAACCTACGAGCAGTACTTC | CASTNRGTYEQYF
15 | TRBJ1-2 | TRBD1 | - | TRBV19 | TGTGCCAGTAGTACTACTGGGACAGCGGGCTATGGCTACACCTTC | CASSTTGTAGYGYTF
13 | TRBJ2-7 | - | - | TRBV21-1 | TGTGCCAGCACCCCATCGCGGAACTACGAGCAGTACTTC | CASTPSRNYEQYF
11 | TRBJ2-7 | TRBD2 | - | TRBV6-5 | TGTGCTAGCGGCGGGAGGCTCGAGCAGTACTTC | CASGGRLEQYF
16 | TRBJ2-1 | - | once | TRBV9 | TGTGCCAGCAGCTTTAGCGGTGGGACCTCCTACAATGAGCAGTTCTTC | CASSFSGGTSYNEQFF
16 | TRBJ1-3 | TRBD1 | - | TRBV5-1 | TGCGCCAGCAGCACCCTGGACAGGGGGCCTGGAAACACCATATATTTT | CASSTLDRGPGNTIYF
16 | TRBJ1-5 | - | - | TRBV19 | TGTGCCAGTAGTATGAGGAGTAAGGGCGGCAATCAGCCCCAGCATTTT | CASSMRSKGGNQPQHF
16 | TRBJ2-4 | - | - | TRBV2 | TGTGCCAGCAGTGAAGCAGAGACAGTAGCCAAAAACATTCAGTACTTC | CASSEAETVAKNIQYF
18 | TRBJ2-6 | TRBD1 | - | TRBV27 | TGTGCCAGCAGCCTGACAGGGTCACGGACAACTGGGGCCAACGTCCTGACTTTC | CASSLTGSRTTGANVLTF
13 | TRBJ2-2 | - | - | TRBV30 | TGTGCCTGGAGTGTACAGGACACCGGGGAGCTGTTTTTT | CAWSVQDTGELFF
14 | TRBJ2-7 | TRBD2 | once | TRBV2 | TGTGCCAGCAGACCGGGACTAGCGGGCTACGAGCAGTACTTC | CASRPGLAGYEQYF
17 | TRBJ1-2 | - | - | TRBV5-8 | TGTGCCAGCAGCTTGGAAGCTTGGACAACCATATCCTATGGCTACACCTTC | CASSLEAWTTISYGYTF
14 | TRBJ2-7 | TRBD1 | - | TRBV9 | TGTGCCAGCAGCGCCACCGGGACAGGGACCGAGCAGTACTTC | CASSATGTGTEQYF